This T cell receptor beta chain came from a study of T-cell reconstitution after alpha-beta-depleted transplantation in children. The TCRbeta library incorporated unique molecular identifiers. TCRdb itself ran the PCR reads through MiXCR, one entry per CDR3 protein. The table lists more than 450,000 distinct CDR3 sequences, approximately 16% of them singletons, with 2.5% to 3.5% in the top ten. CDR3 size: 17 residues. V lost 3 bases, J lost 6 bases, and 15 bases stayed unmatched. CDR1 is SGHRS and CDR2 is YFSETQ in the germline V gene. The specimen was PBMCs from the stem cell graft donor, collected from the stem cell graft. The source of this sequence is a human donor who donated a stem cell graft to a child with acute lymphoblastic leukemia. The chain is built from TRBV5-1 and TRBJ2-7, with 10 bases matching TRBD1. The CDR3 coding sequence is TGCGCCAGCAGCTCCGGTCCCGGGACAGGGGAAGCAGGCGAGCAGTACTTC. It translates to CASSSGPGTGEAGEQYF. Drawing the rest from reference TRBV5-1 and TRBJ2-7, the complete variable domain is KAGVTQTPRYLIKTRGQQVTLSCSPISGHRSVSWYQQTPGQGLQFLFEYFSETQRNKGNFPGRFSGRQFSNSRSEMNVSTLELGDSALYLCASSSGPGTGEAGEQYFGPGTRLTVT.